These 4 T cell receptor beta chains came from one sample sequenced in a study of control samples from healthy donors and cancer patients. The data were produced by immunoSEQ multiplex PCR, yet TCRdb's version contains in-frame clones alone and is incomplete. This table holds about 71,000 clones, roughly nine tenths found once. Sequencing input: PBMCs. The receptors were gathered from a man aged 55-75 years with lung cancer.

V and J are TRBV5-1 and TRBJ2-2, with D perhaps TRBD1 (6 bases). The CDR3 consists of 15 residues. Germline CDR1 and CDR2: SGHRS and YFSETQ. Trimming removed 3 bases from V and 2 bases from J, with 11 bases in between. Here the CDR3 DNA reads TGCGCCAGCAGCTCAGGGACATTTAACACCGGGGAGCTGTTTTTT. Its translation: CASSSGTFNTGELFF.

This clone appeared once. The V and J genes are TRBV7-9 and TRBJ1-1; D is perhaps TRBD1 (6 bases). Trimming pared 5 bases from V and 2 bases from J, leaving 24 bases between. Germline CDR1 SEHNR, CDR2 FQNEAQ (reference sequence). CDR3 length equals 18 residues. CDR3 region: CASSPRGSSQRPNTEAFF. The CDR3 nucleotides are TGTGCCAGCAGCCCCAGGGGTTCTTCCCAACGTCCTAACACTGAAGCTTTCTTT.

The chain uses TRBV5-4 and TRBJ1-1, with D perhaps TRBD1 (5 bases). The V gene's germline CDR1 is SGHNT and CDR2 YYREEE (reference sequence). The CDR3 consists of 14 residues. The germline V and J ends were trimmed by 0 bases and 4 bases, with 10 bases remaining between them. CDR3 amino acids: CASSLDRGVTEAFF. DNA of the CDR3: TGTGCCAGCAGCTTGGATAGGGGAGTCACTGAAGCTTTCTTT.

The chain joins TRBV6-5 to TRBJ2-1, with unresolved D. Germline CDR1 is MNHEY and CDR2 is SVGAGI. The CDR3 is 16 amino acids. Deletions cut 0 bases from V and 0 bases from J, with 9 bases between. The CDR3 loop is CASSYSGRFSYNEQFF. DNA of the CDR3: TGTGCCAGCAGTTACTCGGGCCGGTTCTCCTACAATGAGCAGTTCTTC.